This T cell receptor (beta chain) originates from a study of cytomegalovirus exposure and HLA in healthy donors. Whole-study results and caveats: In a later analysis, TCR association rates varied by HLA locus: DRB1 most, HLA-C fewest.

The PCR ran on 60 Vbeta and 13 Jbeta primers. Using immunoSEQ multiplex PCR, the repertoire was profiled, and TCRdb retains in-frame clones only, with some absent. The sample comprises fewer than 65,000 clones, nearly 85% of which are singletons, and about 1.4% rests with the top ten. V shed 4 bases and J 4 bases; nucleotides not matched to a gene: 6. The CDR3 totals 15 residues. CDR1 is SNHLY and CDR2 is FYNNEI in the germline V gene. This clone came up once. Its antigen is unknown. The receptor was derived from a man younger than 45 in good health and CMV-seronegative. The sample consisted of PBMCs. This chain uses TRBV2 with TRBJ2-7, with 11 bases lining up with TRBD1. CDR3 DNA: TGTGCCAGCAGTGCTTGGGGACAGGGGGTGTACGAGCAGTACTTC. As protein: CASSAWGQGVYEQYF.